This TCR beta chain derives from a study of cytomegalovirus exposure and HLA in healthy donors. Regarding the study as a whole: In all likelihood, a cluster of highly shared sequence variants was a sequencing artifact. From TCR beta sequences, most subjects' HLA-A and HLA-B alleles were reportedly predicted accurately. Cytomegalovirus association was listed for 150 to 200 TCR beta chains.

With regard to this clone: No antigen is known for it.

Donors were ostensibly healthy at sampling, although undocumented immune exposures were probable. PCR primers comprised 60 Vbeta and 13 Jbeta primers. Repertoires were generated with immunoSEQ multiplex PCR, while TCRdb's copy carries only in-frame clones and drops some. Of 150,000 to 200,000 clones in the sample, roughly 86% were seen once. Sequencing was performed on PBMCs. The TCR comes from a man between 40 and 49 years old in good health and CMV-seropositive.

This chain's CDR3 is CASSSPGGGISPTDTQYF. CDR3 bases: TGTGCCAGCAGCTCCCCGGGCGGGGGGATCTCTCCCACAGATACGCAGTATTTT. V gene TRBV11-2 combines with J gene TRBJ2-3; TRBD2 aligns across 8 bases. Looked up from germline, CDR1 is SGHAT and CDR2 is FQNNGV. The CDR3 extends over 18 amino acids. V was pared by 4 bases and J by 2 bases, with 14 bases of the junction left unmatched.